Listed here are 9 T cell receptor beta chains from one sample, sequenced in a study of CD8+ T cells in alopecia areata. RNA was isolated and reverse transcribed to cDNA, the sequencing template. This table comes from immunoSEQ multiplex PCR, and its TCRdb copy is limited to in-frame clones, with some not included. The sample lists 90,000 to 100,000 clones, 40% to 55% occurring once. Sequenced material: CD4+ T cells sorted from blood. These receptors were obtained from a human donor with alopecia areata.

The sample holds a few counts of this clone. The same CDR3 also results from other DNA sequences found in this sample. This sequence joins TRBV28 and TRBJ2-5; D gene uncertain. The CDR3 runs 11 residues. V lost 7 bases to trimming and J lost 2 bases, with 5 bases between them. The germline CDR1 and CDR2 sequences are MDHEN and SYDVKM. The CDR3 is CASIGQETQYF. CDR3 bases: TGTGCCAGCATTGGACAAGAGACCCAGTACTTC. Looking up the rest from reference TRBV28 and TRBJ2-5 gives the full variable domain: DVKVTQSSRYLVKRTGEKVFLECVQDMDHENMFWYRQDPGLGLRLIYFSYDVKMKEKGDIPEGYSVSREKKERFSLILESASTNQTSMYLCASIGQETQYFGPGTRLLVL.

This clone was seen more than once but under ten times. The chain carries TRBV29-1 and TRBJ2-2; D is unclear. The V gene's germline CDR1 is SQVTM and CDR2 ANQGSEA. The CDR3 runs to 14 residues. The V end lost 1 base, the J end lost 3 bases, and 9 bases lay between the germline ends. The CDR3 here is CSVEVPAHTGELFF. Here the CDR3 DNA reads TGCAGCGTTGAAGTTCCAGCACACACCGGGGAGCTGTTTTTT.

This clone was counted once. The V and J genes are TRBV2 and TRBJ1-1; D not certain. The length of the CDR3 is 14 residues. From germline, CDR1 is SNHLY and CDR2 FYNNEI. Deletions cut 8 bases from V and 0 bases from J, with 13 bases between. CDR3: CASAAAHMNTEAFF. The DNA of the CDR3 is TGTGCCAGCGCGGCAGCGCATATGAACACTGAAGCTTTCTTT.

This chain links TRBV7-2 with TRBJ2-5; D ambiguous. The germline V gene encodes CDR1 SGHTA and CDR2 FQGNSA. This CDR3 contains 15 residues. V lost 1 base, J lost 5 bases, and 14 bases lay in between. The CDR3 DNA reads as TGTGCCAGCAGCTTAGTGGGCAACGAGGAGGAGACCCAGTACTTC. Translated: CASSLVGNEEETQYF. The full variable domain, completed using reference TRBV7-2 and TRBJ2-5, is GAGVSQSPSNKVTEKGKDVELRCDPISGHTALYWYRQSLGQGLEFLIYFQGNSAPDKSGLPSDRFSAERTGGSVSTLTIQRTQQEDSAVYLCASSLVGNEEETQYFGPGTRLLVL.

The chain joins TRBV7-2 to TRBJ2-1; D possibly corresponds to TRBD2 (6 bases). Germline CDR1 reads SGHTA; CDR2 reads FQGNSA. Trimming left V 4 bases short and J 0 bases short, with 10 bases between. This CDR3 is built from 15 residues. CDR3 sequence: CASSSTAGSYNEQFF. CDR3 nucleotides: TGTGCCAGCAGCTCAACAGCGGGCTCCTACAATGAGCAGTTCTTC.

This clone has just a few counts. This chain uses TRBV5-4 with TRBJ2-6, with D unclear. V lost 4 bases to trimming and J lost 0 bases, with 8 bases between them. The CDR3 covers 15 residues. Per germline, CDR1 SGHNT and CDR2 YYREEE (reference sequence). The CDR3 DNA sequence: TGTGCCAGCAGCCTTCCGCCCTCTGGGGCCAACGTCCTGACTTTC. This translates into CASSLPPSGANVLTF.

The V and J genes are TRBV30 and TRBJ2-3; TRBD1 agrees at 8 bases. Germline-derived CDR1 and CDR2 are GTSNPN and SVGIG (reference sequence). Germline trimming cut 5 bases from V and 2 bases from J; bases unmatched to any gene: 6. This CDR3 has 14 amino acids. The CDR3 loop reads CAWHDRGLTDTQYF. DNA of the CDR3: TGTGCCTGGCATGACAGGGGACTCACAGATACGCAGTATTTT.

This clone was detected only a few times. The V gene is TRBV11-2, the J gene TRBJ2-7; weak D call: TRBD2 (5 bases). From germline, CDR1 is SGHAT and CDR2 FQNNGV. CDR3 length: 12 residues. V lost 5 bases and J lost 2, with 7 bases in between. CDR3 coding DNA: TGTGCCAGCAGCCGGGGAGCCTACGAGCAGTACTTC. As protein: CASSRGAYEQYF.

This clone was picked up a small number of times. V is TRBV30 and J is TRBJ2-7, with D possibly being TRBD1 (5 bases). The CDR3 is 13 residues long. Looked up from germline, CDR1 is GTSNPN and CDR2 is SVGIG (reference sequence). Trimming shortened V by 0 bases and J by 2 bases, and 8 bases separated the two germline ends. For the CDR3, the DNA is TGTGCCTGGAGTGTCCAGGGAACCTACGAGCAGTACTTC. It yields the protein CAWSVQGTYEQYF.